This T cell receptor (beta chain) was captured by sequencing in a study of T cell responses to AZD1222 COVID-19 vaccine. Findings of the study overall: Clonal diversity was possibly underestimated; the donors were predominantly white British and more often female. Unmutated variant regions reportedly attract nearly half of all spike-specific TCRs. Only after the peak T cell response were repertoires sampled.

Some clones are missing from TCRdb's copy, which holds only in-frame ones; the method was immunoSEQ multiplex PCR. The repertoire holds some 120,000 clones, 70% to 90% seen once, with approximately 4% in the top ten. The CDR3 has 15 amino acids. V shed 4 bases, J shed 9 bases, and the junction held 8 bases outside the gene matches. Germline CDR1 and CDR2: MGHRA and YSYEKL. Of note for this clone: Its antigen is undetermined.

This receptor was identified in an adult in good health. This chain joins TRBV4-1 and TRBJ1-6; TRBD1 matches 8 bases. This sample comprised peripheral blood, obtained on day 0 of MenACWY control vaccination. This CDR3 is CASSPEGQGGSPLHF. In DNA, the CDR3 is TGCGCCAGCAGCCCCGAAGGACAGGGTGGTTCACCCCTCCACTTT.